This T cell receptor beta chain appears in the sequencing data of a study of human T cells and chemical hapten exposure. Study as a whole: A roughly 2 cm by roughly 2 cm inner upper arm patch received 2% DPC for sensitization.

The time point denotes: pre-sensitization, week 0. Treatment of the sample: therapeutic diphenylcyclopropenone sensitization with weekly scalp DPC. Unique molecular identifiers were linked by the library to individual cDNA molecules. Each CDR3 protein is one row after TCRdb ran MiXCR on the RACE reads. Seen here are 120,000 or so distinct CDR3 sequences, about 14% observed once, and the top ten hold approximately 2.6%. The sample consisted of whole blood, taken in connection with sensitization to the hapten diphenylcyclopropenone (DPC). This receptor was identified in a woman in her late teens or twenties with alopecia areata. Some clones in this sample may be carry-over from other donors' samples.

In nucleotides, the CDR3 is TGTGCCAGCAGACGGACAGGGGTTCTTGGCTACACCTTC. This sequence encodes CASRRTGVLGYTF. The chain recombines TRBV12-3 or TRBV12-4 with TRBJ1-2; TRBD1 agrees at 9 bases. J gave up 7 bases and V 6 bases, and 6 bases lay outside the gene matches. The CDR3 has 13 amino acids.